The rows below give T cell receptor beta chains drawn from one sample of a study of T cells in localized non-small cell lung cancer. Produced via immunoSEQ multiplex PCR; TCRdb's table is partial and in-frame only. The profile shows over 40,000 clones, roughly 86% of them singletons. This specimen consisted of peripheral blood, obtained before any cancer treatment. The receptors were sampled from a woman aged 18-50 years with stage III lung adenocarcinoma. Both conserved end residues are part of each CDR3. The order of the fields is V gene, D gene, J gene, CDR3 protein. D genes are given only for firm matches.

TRBV4-1,.,TRBJ1-1,CASSQANPWLEAGNTEAFF
TRBV29-1,TRBD1,TRBJ1-2,CSAFGQDYGYTF
TRBV2,TRBD1,TRBJ2-7,CASSVGTGTASEQYF
TRBV19,TRBD2,TRBJ2-5,CASSIPPLAGVETQYF
TRBV5-1,.,TRBJ1-4,CASSLGSTNEKLFF
TRBV15,TRBD2,TRBJ2-7,CATSRALAGSSYEQYF
TRBV6-1,.,TRBJ1-4,CASGTANEKLFF
TRBV7-8,TRBD2,TRBJ2-3,CASSLRRGLATGTDTQYF
TRBV13,TRBD2,TRBJ2-1,CASSPGGPGGGNEQFF
TRBV19,.,TRBJ1-1,CASNRGPSMNTEAFF
TRBV6-6,TRBD1,TRBJ2-7,CASSYSGQSYEQYF
TRBV9,.,TRBJ1-6,CASSLSGGLSYNSPLHF
TRBV19,.,TRBJ1-2,CASSTILRDMKDGYTF
TRBV28,TRBD2,TRBJ2-7,CASSLAGRSSYEQYF
TRBV5-1,TRBD1,TRBJ2-7,CASSTSGQAREQYF
TRBV29-1,TRBD1,TRBJ1-1,CSAKQGAGTEAFF
TRBV19,TRBD2,TRBJ2-5,CASRSAGYQETQYF
TRBV19,TRBD1,TRBJ2-3,CASSRYRGGTDTQYF
TRBV5-4,TRBD2,TRBJ2-1,CASSPNSGGAYEQFF
TRBV15,.,TRBJ1-2,CATSREPRPAGYGYTF
TRBV6-1,TRBD1,TRBJ2-3,CASRRDRETDTQYF
TRBV2,.,TRBJ1-4,CASRDRTSTNEKLFF
TRBV18,.,TRBJ2-7,CASSLGDRSHEQYF
TRBV30,.,TRBJ1-4,CAWSVGQSLNEKLFF
TRBV5-1,.,TRBJ1-1,CASSLPSPTEAFF
TRBV18,TRBD1,TRBJ2-1,CASSPTGDYNEQFF
TRBV6-1,.,TRBJ1-3,CASSGAERGNSGNTIYF
TRBV20-1,.,TRBJ1-1,CSVRTEYEAFF
TRBV30,TRBD1,TRBJ1-1,CAWSPTGGGNTEAFF
TRBV6-1,TRBD2,TRBJ2-5,CASSVAGGANLPGETQYF
TRBV25-1,.,TRBJ2-7,CASTGQGYEQYF
TRBV19,TRBD1,TRBJ1-3,CASSTAPGQGNTIYF
TRBV5-4,.,TRBJ1-1,CASSLDGGITEAFF
TRBV18,TRBD1,TRBJ2-7,CASSPEGAPSYEQYF
TRBV29-1,.,TRBJ2-3,CSVEDLRVTQYF
TRBV9,.,TRBJ1-3,CASSPFQQGFSGNTIYF
TRBV7-8,.,TRBJ1-1,CASSFGRMNTEAFF
TRBV7-2,TRBD1,TRBJ2-6,CASSPPGQGVTGANVLTF
TRBV6-6,.,TRBJ1-1,CASSPQGIMNTEAFF
TRBV7-9,TRBD2,TRBJ2-5,CASSLVAGGRETQYF
TRBV5-5,.,TRBJ1-5,CASSFGSSSNQPQHF
TRBV6-5,.,TRBJ2-5,CASSSSSQETQYF